This TCR beta chain was sequenced for a study of blood T cell repertoires in COVID-19. Participants were aged about 18 to 89 years, lived in around 22 US areas, and enrolled virtually. Germline CDR1 is SNHLY and CDR2 is FYNNEI. The length of the CDR3 is 12 residues. Deletions cut 4 bases from V and 6 bases from J, with 6 bases between. The repertoire was sequenced with immunoSEQ multiplex PCR; TCRdb's copy has only in-frame clones and lacks some. This sample has about 280,000 clones, with approximately 78% found just once. The sequence derives from a man in his forties who had been exposed to COVID-19. The genes are TRBV2 and TRBJ2-2, with D possibly TRBD2 on 5 matching bases. The sample taken for sequencing was PBMCs or T cells enriched from blood (not recorded which). Written as DNA, the CDR3 is TGTGCCAGCAGTGTACTAGCCGGGGAGCTGTTTTTT. Translating it yields CASSVLAGELFF.